The 22 T cell receptor beta chains given below trace back to one sample, sequenced in a study of post-analysis software for immune sequencing data. Overall study findings and caveats: Roughly five TRBV segments, including TRBV5-6, TRBV5-1 and TRBV20-1, were more frequent in patients than controls.

No antigens are known for them. cDNA libraries of TCR beta carried unique molecular identifiers. TCRdb reanalysed the PCR reads using MiXCR and keeps one entry per CDR3 protein. The table includes some 800,000 distinct CDR3 sequences, 46% detected once. The sequenced material came from blood. Receptors were obtained from a girl between 5 and 17 years old with multiple sclerosis.

V gene TRBV7-9 combines with J gene TRBJ2-5, with D unclear. The germline V gene has CDR1 SEHNR and CDR2 FQNEAQ (reference sequence). The germline V and J ends were trimmed by 7 bases and 1 base, with 22 bases remaining between them. This CDR3 region has 17 residues. CDR3 bases: TGTGCCAGCACTCGAAGCACAGCCGTCATCCCCCAAGAGACCCAGTACTTC. Residues: CASTRSTAVIPQETQYF.

This clonotype was counted once. For the CDR3, the DNA is TGCAGCGTTGTCCTAGGTGCGTCAAACACTGAAGCTTTCTTT. Its protein is CSVVLGASNTEAFF. The J gene is TRBJ1-1, the V gene TRBV29-1; D not resolved. Trimming cost V 4 bases and J 2 bases, with 14 bases left between them. Germline V gene data show CDR1 as SQVTM and CDR2 as ANQGSEA. This CDR3 has 14 residues.

CDR3 nucleotide sequence: TGTGCCAGCAGCTTAGGTGGGACAACGATCTATGGCTACACCTTC. Translation: CASSLGGTTIYGYTF. The chain has TRBV7-2 and TRBJ1-2; D perhaps matches TRBD1 (6 bases). V was clipped by 1 base and J by 4 bases, with 13 bases between them. The CDR3 is 15 residues long. Germline CDR1 and CDR2: SGHTA and FQGNSA.

This clonotype is a singleton in its sample. The chain has TRBV12-3 or TRBV12-4 and TRBJ1-1; D is uncertain. This CDR3 region has 10 residues. V gave up 7 bases and J gave up 5 bases, with 5 bases separating them. The DNA of the CDR3 is TGTGCCAGCATGGAGACTGAAGCTTTCTTT. Translating gives CASMETEAFF.

This chain's CDR3 is CATSRGGYSPLHF. For the CDR3, the DNA is TGTGCCACCAGCAGAGGCGGGTATTCACCCCTCCACTTT. V usage is TRBV15 and J usage is TRBJ1-6; D unclear. The CDR3 has 13 amino acids. The V gene lost 1 base and the J gene lost 8 bases, with 6 bases spanning the gap. The V gene's germline CDR1 is LNHNV and CDR2 YYDKDF (reference sequence).

This clonotype was counted a few times. The V gene is TRBV18, the J gene TRBJ1-1; D unclear. V was trimmed by 3 bases and J by 3 bases, leaving 11 bases between them. The length of the CDR3 is 14 residues. CDR1 is KGHSH, CDR2 LQKENI, per germline. The CDR3 reads CASSPLGSDTEAFF. The CDR3, as DNA: TGTGCCAGCTCACCGCTGGGTTCGGACACTGAAGCTTTCTTT.

The chain uses TRBV5-1 and TRBJ2-7; D remains ambiguous. Germline V CDR1 and CDR2: SGHRS, YFSETQ. CDR3 length: 13 residues. Trimming removed 5 bases from V and 2 bases from J, with 11 bases in between. CDR3 nucleotide sequence: TGCGCCAGCAGTGCCGCGGTAGCCTACGAGCAGTACTTC. Protein product: CASSAAVAYEQYF. Using reference TRBV5-1 and TRBJ2-7 for the parts outside the CDR3, the full variable domain is KAGVTQTPRYLIKTRGQQVTLSCSPISGHRSVSWYQQTPGQGLQFLFEYFSETQRNKGNFPGRFSGRQFSNSRSEMNVSTLELGDSALYLCASSAAVAYEQYFGPGTRLTVT.

CDR3 sequence reads: CASSYSAFAGTKNIQYF. Written as DNA, the CDR3 is TGTGCCAGCAGTTACTCGGCATTTGCCGGGACCAAAAACATTCAGTACTTC. The genes are TRBV6-5 and TRBJ2-4; maybe TRBD2 (5 bases). This CDR3 region has 17 residues. CDR1 MNHEY and CDR2 SVGAGI come from the germline V gene. Trimming removed 0 bases at V and 2 bases at J, with 14 bases between.

This clonotype was counted a few times. This rearrangement joins TRBV7-2 to TRBJ1-1; perhaps TRBD1 as D (6 bases). The V gene lost 2 bases and the J gene lost 4 bases, with 11 bases spanning the gap. Looked up from germline, CDR1 is SGHTA and CDR2 is FQGNSA. This CDR3 comprises 14 residues. DNA of the CDR3: TGTGCCAGCAGCTTAATGGGGGGCGGCACTGAAGCTTTCTTT. Its protein product is CASSLMGGGTEAFF.

V gene TRBV7-9 combines with J gene TRBJ2-5; 7 nucleotides line up with TRBD1. The better agreement between TRBJ2-7 and the DNA end casts doubt on the J call. The germline V gene encodes CDR1 SEHNR and CDR2 FQNEAQ (reference sequence). There are 14 residues in the CDR3. The CDR3 sequence: CASTLTGKAYEQYF. The CDR3 bases are TGTGCCAGCACTCTGACAGGGAAAGCCTACGAGCAGTACTTC.

This chain uses TRBV29-1 with TRBJ2-1, with D possibly being TRBD1 or TRBD2 (5 bases each). V lost 7 bases and J 8 bases, leaving 15 bases between the germline ends. The germline V gene has CDR1 SQVTM and CDR2 ANQGSEA. The CDR3 length is 12 residues. CDR3 in amino acids: CSARGAFDEQFF. The CDR3 bases are TGCAGCGCTCGAGGGGCATTCGATGAGCAGTTCTTC.

In this sample, this clonotype turned up once. The gene calls are TRBV30 and TRBJ2-7, with 8 bases fitting TRBD1. Germline V gene data show CDR1 as GTSNPN and CDR2 as SVGIG (reference sequence). The CDR3 is 12 amino acids. Trimming removed 5 bases from V and 2 bases from J; junction bases left unmatched: 2. The CDR3 reads CAWGGQAYEQYF. CDR3 bases: TGTGCCTGGGGGGGACAGGCCTACGAGCAGTACTTC.

This clonotype came up a few times. Here the CDR3 DNA reads TGTGCCAGCAGCCGCACAGTTGTAATAGCGGGACTCTACGAGCAGTACTTC. Protein: CASSRTVVIAGLYEQYF. This chain links TRBV3-1 with TRBJ2-7; 8 bases align to TRBD2. The CDR3 spans 17 residues. Losses at the gene ends were 4 bases for V and 3 bases for J; bases not matched to a gene: 14. Germline loops: CDR1 LGHDT, CDR2 YNNKEL (reference sequence).

This clonotype was observed a few times. This chain uses TRBV29-1 with TRBJ2-1; the match to TRBD1 covers 7 bases. Germline-derived CDR1 and CDR2 are SQVTM and ANQGSEA. The junction had 9 bases not matched to a gene; V was cut back by 2 bases and J by 5 bases. This CDR3 spans 15 amino acids. CDR3 loop: CSVEPVTGFDNEQFF. CDR3 nucleotide sequence: TGCAGCGTTGAACCCGTGACAGGGTTTGACAATGAGCAGTTCTTC.

Only a few counts were recorded for this clonotype. The CDR3 bases are TGCGCCAGCAGCTTGTTCGGGGGCGATGGCTACACCTTC. Its translation: CASSLFGGDGYTF. The chain uses TRBV5-1 and TRBJ1-2, with D tentatively TRBD1 (6 bases). V was cut by 1 base and J by 6 bases, with 10 bases left in between. This CDR3 region has 13 residues. The germline CDR1 and CDR2 sequences are SGHRS and YFSETQ.

This clonotype was counted only a few times. V is TRBV29-1 and J is TRBJ2-5; unclear D gene. Germline assignment: CDR1 SQVTM and CDR2 ANQGSEA. V gave up 2 bases and J gave up 4 bases, with 5 bases separating them. The length of the CDR3 is 11 residues. The CDR3 DNA follows: TGCAGCGTTGAAAAGGGAGAGACCCAGTACTTC. Amino acids: CSVEKGETQYF.

The rearrangement joins TRBV10-3 to TRBJ2-5; 7 bases agree with TRBD2. The J segment lost 2 bases and the V segment lost 10 bases, leaving 4 bases of the junction unmatched. The germline V gene encodes CDR1 ENHRY and CDR2 SYGVKD. This CDR3 has 12 residues. The CDR3 is CASGTNQETQYF. DNA for the CDR3: TGTGCCAGCGGGACTAATCAAGAGACCCAGTACTTC.

This chain uses TRBV29-1 with TRBJ1-1; D is ambiguous. Germline V gene sequence: CDR1 SQVTM, CDR2 ANQGSEA. The germline V and J ends were trimmed by 4 bases and 0 bases, with 9 bases remaining between them. CDR3 length: 13 amino acids. The CDR3 protein is CSVGSPMNTEAFF. As DNA, the CDR3 is TGCAGCGTTGGATCACCCATGAACACTGAAGCTTTCTTT.

The chain employs TRBV28 and TRBJ2-1; possibly TRBD1 for D (6 bases). The length of the CDR3 is 16 residues. Germline-derived CDR1 and CDR2 are MDHEN and SYDVKM. V was trimmed by 6 bases and J by 5 bases, leaving 20 bases between them. CDR3 sequence: CASSSPQGFYNNEQFF. CDR3 sequence (DNA): TGTGCCAGCAGCTCACCACAGGGATTTTATAACAATGAGCAGTTCTTC.

The gene calls are TRBV5-6 and TRBJ1-1, with D perhaps matching TRBD1 (5 bases). Germline V gives CDR1 SGHDT, CDR2 YYEEEE. This CDR3 contains 15 residues. Trimming pared 0 bases from V and 0 bases from J, leaving 9 bases between. CDR3 coding DNA: TGTGCCAGCAGCTTGGAGGGGAACATGAACACTGAAGCTTTCTTT. Amino acid sequence: CASSLEGNMNTEAFF.

The gene calls are TRBV7-8 and TRBJ2-7; unclear D gene. The last part of the DNA fits TRBJ2-1 better; the J call may be wrong. CDR3 length equals 13 residues. Germline V gene sequence: CDR1 SGHVS, CDR2 FQNEAQ. In nucleotides, the CDR3 is TGTGCCAGCAGCCCAGCCCCCCACAATGAGCAGTTCTTC. Amino acid sequence: CASSPAPHNEQFF.

V and J are TRBV20-1 and TRBJ2-1; 10 positions match TRBD1. The CDR3 covers 14 residues. Unmatched junction bases numbered 11, after V lost 6 bases and J lost 9 bases. The germline gives CDR1 DFQATT, CDR2 SNEGSKA (reference sequence). CDR3 amino acids: CSAYRDRGRGEQFF. Here the CDR3 DNA reads TGCAGTGCCTATAGGGACAGGGGTAGGGGTGAGCAGTTCTTC.